This entry lists 32 T cell receptor beta chains sequenced from one sample in a study of regulatory T cells in long-lasting Graves disease. Time point here: newly diagnosed GD, antithyroid drugs for less than 3 months. The TCR library was made from RNA that had been extracted from PBMCs in TRIzol. Investigators prepared the TCR beta libraries by applying iRepertoire HTBI primers and Arm-PCR of CDR3 regions. From the multiplex PCR reads, TCRdb called clonotypes with MiXCR, one entry per CDR3 protein. The sample yields roughly 380,000 distinct CDR3 sequences, 15% to 19% seen once. The specimen was peripheral blood mononuclear cells (PBMCs), collected at new diagnosis, from a patient treated with antithyroid drugs. These TCRs come from a female donor with Graves disease.

At least ten counts were recorded for this clonotype. The chain employs TRBV20-1 and TRBJ1-1; D uncertain. Looked up from germline, CDR1 is DFQATT and CDR2 is SNEGSKA (reference sequence). Trimming left V 4 bases short and J 7 bases short, with 22 bases between. This CDR3 contains 15 residues. The CDR3 DNA reads TGCAGTGCTAAAGTGTCGGTCTCTCCCTTCCTTGAAGCTTTCTTT. Amino acid sequence: CSAKVSVSPFLEAFF.

This clonotype was counted between two and nine times. The J gene is TRBJ1-5, the V gene TRBV2, with D perhaps TRBD1 (6 bases). Germline values: CDR1 SNHLY, CDR2 FYNNEI. CDR3 size: 15 residues. Trimming stripped 4 bases from V and 4 bases from J, with 14 bases between. In nucleotides, the CDR3 is TGTGCCAGCAGTGGACAGGTTAGTCCGAATCAGCCCCAGCATTTT. Translated: CASSGQVSPNQPQHF.

This clonotype was observed at least ten times. The CDR3 protein is CASSQRGQLSYNEQFF. In DNA form, the CDR3 reads TGTGCCAGCAGCCAAAGGGGCCAACTCTCCTACAATGAGCAGTTCTTC. The rearrangement joins TRBV7-2 to TRBJ2-1, with D perhaps TRBD1 (5 bases). Germline V gene sequence: CDR1 SGHTA, CDR2 FQGNSA. V was pared by 5 bases and J by 0 bases, with 14 bases between. The CDR3 covers 16 residues. Looking up the rest from reference TRBV7-2 and TRBJ2-1 gives the full variable domain: GAGVSQSPSNKVTEKGKDVELRCDPISGHTALYWYRQSLGQGLEFLIYFQGNSAPDKSGLPSDRFSAERTGGSVSTLTIQRTQQEDSAVYLCASSQRGQLSYNEQFFGPGTRLTVL.

The genes are TRBV28 and TRBJ2-3; D is ambiguous. Trimming removed 6 bases at V and 5 bases at J, with 15 bases between. The CDR3 has 14 amino acids. The V gene's germline CDR1 is MDHEN and CDR2 SYDVKM. The CDR3: CASSRNTYRDTQYF. CDR3 in DNA: TGTGCCAGCAGCCGAAACACCTACCGAGATACGCAGTATTTT.

There are many counts of this clonotype. CDR3 in amino acids: CASSPGLQNMSSYNEQFF. CDR3 DNA: TGTGCCAGCAGCCCTGGACTACAAAATATGAGCTCCTACAATGAGCAGTTCTTC. The V call is TRBV7-9, the J call TRBJ2-1; D might be TRBD2 (6 bases). There are 18 residues in the CDR3. The germline V gene has CDR1 SEHNR and CDR2 FQNEAQ (reference sequence). V was trimmed by 5 bases and J by 0 bases, leaving 20 bases between them.

This clonotype was picked up a small number of times. The chain has TRBV5-4 and TRBJ2-3; D assignment may be TRBD1 or TRBD2 (6 bases each). Germline V CDR1 and CDR2: SGHNT, YYREEE (reference sequence). The CDR3 consists of 15 residues. Trimming took off 4 bases at V and 2 bases at J, with 14 bases between the two ends. CDR3 loop: CASSKLGGPTDTQYF. The CDR3 region has the DNA TGTGCCAGCAGCAAGCTCGGGGGCCCCACAGATACGCAGTATTTT.

This clonotype was seen at least ten times. The DNA for the CDR3 is TGCAGTGCTCCGAAGGACAATGAGCAGTTCTTC. It is translated as CSAPKDNEQFF. The V gene is TRBV20-1, the J gene TRBJ2-1; D is undetermined. The germline gives CDR1 DFQATT, CDR2 SNEGSKA (reference sequence). V lost 5 bases and J 5 bases, leaving 7 bases between the germline ends. The length of the CDR3 is 11 residues.

This clonotype has ten or more counts. J is TRBJ2-3 and V is TRBV4-1; no firm D call. This CDR3 has 12 residues. CDR1 and CDR2 from the germline V gene are MGHRA and YSYEKL. Deletions cut 1 base from V and 6 bases from J, with 5 bases between. The CDR3 sequence is CASSQVKDTQYF. CDR3 nucleotide sequence: TGCGCCAGCAGCCAAGTTAAGGATACGCAGTATTTT.

At least ten counts were recorded for this clonotype. This sequence joins TRBV6-1 and TRBJ2-7; D is unclear. V lost 6 bases, J lost 2 bases, and 20 bases lay in between. CDR1 is MNHNS, CDR2 SASEGT, per germline. The CDR3 length is 16 residues. The CDR3 region is CASSKSPVHLPYEQYF. The DNA of the CDR3 is TGTGCCAGCAGCAAATCCCCGGTCCATCTACCCTACGAGCAGTACTTC.

The chain carries TRBV28 and TRBJ1-2; 12 bases map to TRBD1. CDR1 MDHEN and CDR2 SYDVKM come from the germline V gene. The junction had 10 bases not matched to a gene; V was cut back by 6 bases and J by 8 bases. The CDR3 length is 15 residues. CDR3 in amino acids: CASRAPGDRGQGYTF. CDR3 in DNA: TGTGCCAGCAGGGCTCCGGGGGACAGGGGGCAGGGCTACACCTTC.

This clonotype was detected ten times or more. The V and J genes are TRBV20-1 and TRBJ2-1; 7 nucleotides agree with TRBD1. The J segment lost 5 bases and the V segment lost 7 bases, leaving 11 bases of the junction unmatched. This CDR3 contains 14 residues. Germline lookup yields CDR1 DFQATT and CDR2 SNEGSKA (reference sequence). The CDR3 loop reads CSVRGRQGHNEQFF. Here the CDR3 DNA reads TGCAGTGTCAGAGGGAGACAGGGCCACAATGAGCAGTTCTTC.

This clonotype was found many times. The chain joins TRBV20-1 to TRBJ2-3; 7 positions match TRBD2. Germline lookup yields CDR1 DFQATT and CDR2 SNEGSKA (reference sequence). The CDR3 loop spans 14 amino acids. The V gene end was trimmed by 5 bases and the J gene end by 1 base; junction bases not matched to a gene: 6. The chain's CDR3 is CSAEGLGGTDTQYF. The CDR3 DNA follows: TGCAGTGCTGAAGGACTAGGCGGCACAGATACGCAGTATTTT.

This clonotype showed up many times. The chain links TRBV24-1 to TRBJ2-2; D uncertain. The germline gives CDR1 KGHDR, CDR2 SFDVKD. V shed 6 bases and J shed 0 bases, with 7 bases lying between them. This CDR3 is built from 14 residues. CDR3 residues: CATSQDTNTGELFF. In DNA, the CDR3 is TGTGCCACCAGTCAAGACACGAACACCGGGGAGCTGTTTTTT.

This clonotype was counted ten times or more. CDR3 residues: CASSYFFPLAFSYNEQFF. In DNA form, the CDR3 reads TGTGCCAGCAGTTACTTTTTCCCGCTAGCGTTTTCCTACAATGAGCAGTTCTTC. V and J are TRBV6-2 or TRBV6-3 and TRBJ2-1, with D possibly being TRBD2 (6 bases). The germline gives CDR1 MNHEY, CDR2 SVGEGT. This CDR3 is 18 amino acids long. V lost 1 base, J lost 1 base, and 17 bases lay in between.

V and J are TRBV6-1 and TRBJ1-2; D is perhaps TRBD1 (5 bases). The germline V and J ends were trimmed by 2 bases and 7 bases, with 11 bases remaining between them. Germline V CDR1 and CDR2: MNHNS, SASEGT. The CDR3 contains 13 residues. The CDR3 coding sequence is TGTGCCAGCAGTGAACTGGGAGGGGCTGGCTACACCTTC. Its protein product is CASSELGGAGYTF.

The chain carries TRBV5-1 and TRBJ2-1; D unresolved. In germline, CDR1 is SGHRS, CDR2 YFSETQ. V was shortened by 5 bases and J by 0 bases, with 6 bases between the two germline ends. CDR3 size: 13 residues. The CDR3 coding sequence is TGCGCCAGCAGGGTTAGCTCCTACAATGAGCAGTTCTTC. It encodes CASRVSSYNEQFF.

Worth noting for this clonotype: This likely reflects a read error, since a far larger clone is one base away. The rearrangement uses TRBV7-6 and TRBJ2-7, with 8 positions matching TRBD1. Germline trimming cut 6 bases from V and 6 bases from J; bases unmatched to any gene: 13. Germline V lookup: CDR1 SGHVS, CDR2 FNYEAQ. The CDR3 consists of 15 residues. CDR3 bases: TGTGCCAGCAGGCCCTTTGGGGCAGGGGGCGGCGAGCAGTACTTC. This encodes CASRPFGAGGGEQYF.

A few counts support this clonotype. A single base separates this from a much larger clone, so it may be a read error. This sequence joins TRBV2 and TRBJ1-5; D is unresolved. Germline values: CDR1 SNHLY, CDR2 FYNNEI. CDR3 size: 13 residues. DNA for the CDR3: TGTGCCAGCAGTGAAGCGGGGAATCAGCCCCGGCATTTT. Its translation is CASSEAGNQPRHF.

The chain uses TRBV7-8 and TRBJ1-2; maybe TRBD1 (6 bases). The V gene lost 6 bases and the J gene lost 3 bases, with 14 bases spanning the gap. The CDR3 is 14 amino acids. Germline lookup yields CDR1 SGHVS and CDR2 FQNEAQ. In nucleotides, the CDR3 is TGTGCCAGCAGAGGGGGGGGGCAGGACTATGGCTACACCTTC. This translates into CASRGGGQDYGYTF. The whole variable domain, filled in from reference TRBV7-8 and TRBJ1-2, reads GAGVSQSPRYKVAKRGQDVALRCDPISGHVSLFWYQQALGQGPEFLTYFQNEAQLDKSGLPSDRFFAERPEGSVSTLKIQRTQQEDSAVYLCASRGGGQDYGYTFGSGTRLTVV.

This clonotype was observed many times. V is TRBV30 and J is TRBJ2-1; 8 bases match TRBD2. This CDR3 region has 16 residues. Germline-derived CDR1 and CDR2 are GTSNPN and SVGIG (reference sequence). V shed 2 bases and J 4 bases; nucleotides not matched to a gene: 10. The CDR3 loop is CAWSITPGLGYNEQFF. CDR3 bases: TGTGCCTGGAGTATAACTCCGGGACTAGGATACAATGAGCAGTTCTTC.

This clonotype came up a few times. The rearrangement joins TRBV19 to TRBJ1-1, with 7 bases matching TRBD1. The length of the CDR3 is 14 residues. The ends lost 4 bases at V and 6 bases at J; junction bases unmatched: 8. The germline V gene encodes CDR1 LNHDA and CDR2 SQIVND (reference sequence). CDR3 DNA sequence: TGTGCCAGTAGTAGAGACAGGGAGGGGGCTGAAGCTTTCTTT. This translates into CASSRDREGAEAFF.

This clonotype has ten or more counts. This chain uses TRBV28 with TRBJ2-2, with 9 positions matching TRBD2. This CDR3 is 16 amino acids long. Trimming took 6 bases from V and 6 from J; bases not matched to a gene: 11. Germline CDR1 MDHEN, CDR2 SYDVKM. CDR3 amino acids: CASSAWGLALSGELFF. The CDR3 coding sequence is TGTGCCAGCAGCGCGTGGGGACTAGCATTATCCGGGGAGCTGTTTTTT. The complete variable domain, with remaining parts taken from reference TRBV28 and TRBJ2-2, reads DVKVTQSSRYLVKRTGEKVFLECVQDMDHENMFWYRQDPGLGLRLIYFSYDVKMKEKGDIPEGYSVSREKKERFSLILESASTNQTSMYLCASSAWGLALSGELFFGEGSRLTVL.

Ten or more counts support this clonotype. V usage is TRBV6-2 or TRBV6-3 and J usage is TRBJ1-1, with a weak D call TRBD1 (5 bases). V gave up 7 bases and J gave up 0 bases, with 12 bases separating them. The CDR3 consists of 14 residues. Germline V gene data show CDR1 as MNHEY and CDR2 as SVGEGT. The CDR3, as DNA: TGTGCCAGCAAACCGGGGCCCATGAACACTGAAGCTTTCTTT. Residues: CASKPGPMNTEAFF.

This chain joins TRBV2 and TRBJ2-5, with 11 bases fitting TRBD2. The CDR3 is made up of 15 amino acids. The V gene's germline CDR1 is SNHLY and CDR2 FYNNEI. The ends lost 7 bases at V and 5 bases at J; junction bases unmatched: 9. CDR3 amino acids: CASTISGRAGETQYF. The CDR3 DNA follows: TGTGCCAGCACCATTAGCGGGAGGGCCGGTGAGACCCAGTACTTC. Complete variable domain (other parts from reference TRBV2 and TRBJ2-5): EPEVTQTPSHQVTQMGQEVILRCVPISNHLYFYWYRQILGQKVEFLVSFYNNEISEKSEIFDDQFSVERPDGSNFTLKIRSTKLEDSAMYFCASTISGRAGETQYFGPGTRLLVL.

The chain employs TRBV19 and TRBJ2-7, with a possible D match to TRBD1 (6 bases). Germline V gene lookup returns CDR1 LNHDA and CDR2 SQIVND (reference sequence). This CDR3 comprises 16 residues. V shed 4 bases and J shed 1 base, with 17 bases lying between them. This chain's CDR3 is CASSTSYPDSSYEQYF. In DNA, the CDR3 is TGTGCCAGTAGTACGAGCTATCCGGACAGTTCCTACGAGCAGTACTTC.

This clonotype was recorded many times. V gene TRBV28 combines with J gene TRBJ2-7; 7 nucleotides line up with TRBD1. Trimming removed 4 bases from V and 5 bases from J; junction bases left unmatched: 5. This CDR3 has 13 residues. Germline assignment: CDR1 MDHEN and CDR2 SYDVKM. The CDR3 bases are TGTGCCAGCAGTTACAGGGGAATCAACGAGCAGTACTTC. Translating it yields CASSYRGINEQYF.

This clonotype was seen ten or more times. V and J are TRBV2 and TRBJ1-1; no clear D gene. CDR1 and CDR2 (germline): SNHLY, FYNNEI. V was pared by 3 bases and J by 0 bases, with 8 bases between. This CDR3 has 14 amino acids. For the CDR3, the DNA is TGTGCCAGCAGTGAGAGTTTCATGAACACTGAAGCTTTCTTT. Encoded protein: CASSESFMNTEAFF.

This clonotype appeared many times. The gene calls are TRBV28 and TRBJ2-1; 11 positions agree with TRBD2. Germline V gene lookup returns CDR1 MDHEN and CDR2 SYDVKM. This CDR3 region has 16 residues. Trimming cost V 1 base and J 6 bases; bases outside gene matches: 5. CDR3 in amino acids: CASSLSGLAVTNEQFF. CDR3 nucleotide sequence: TGTGCCAGCAGTTTATCGGGACTAGCGGTTACCAATGAGCAGTTCTTC.

At least ten counts were recorded for this clonotype. The chain combines TRBV7-9 with TRBJ2-5; 9 bases fit TRBD1. The CDR3 has 14 amino acids. Germline CDR1 reads SEHNR; CDR2 reads FQNEAQ (reference sequence). Unmatched junction bases numbered 7, after V lost 6 bases and J lost 5 bases. CDR3 sequence: CASRDRGFRETQYF. The CDR3 DNA is TGTGCCAGCAGGGACAGGGGATTTCGGGAGACCCAGTACTTC.

Many counts were recorded for this clonotype. This chain connects TRBV13 to TRBJ2-7, with D uncertain. V was trimmed by 2 bases and J by 1 base, leaving 6 bases between them. Germline CDR1 is PRHDT and CDR2 is FYEKMQ (reference sequence). The CDR3 extends over 13 amino acids. CDR3: CASSLTASYEQYF. CDR3 DNA: TGTGCCAGCAGCTTAACAGCGTCCTACGAGCAGTACTTC.

As concerns this clonotype: A much larger clone lies a single base off, so this may be a read error. V and J are TRBV20-1 and TRBJ2-7; D is unclear. V shed 0 bases and J shed 2 bases, with 11 bases lying between them. The CDR3 loop spans 14 amino acids. CDR1 is DFQATT, CDR2 SNEGSKA, per germline (reference sequence). CDR3 DNA sequence: TGCAGTGCTAGAGAAGCCGGATACCCCTACGAGCAGTACTTC. It is translated as CSAREAGYPYEQYF.

A word on this clonotype: This clone may be a read error of a much larger clone one base away. The gene calls are TRBV3-1 and TRBJ2-2; a possible D gene is TRBD2 (5 bases). The CDR3 loop spans 18 amino acids. The germline gives CDR1 LGHDT, CDR2 YNNKEL (reference sequence). V lost 2 bases and J 6 bases, leaving 22 bases between the germline ends. The CDR3 DNA reads as TGTGCCAGCAGCCAACCACCCCGAGGCGGGTTCTTCGCCGGGGAGCTGTTTTTT. This translates into CASSQPPRGGFFAGELFF.